The following is a TCR beta chain sequence with its context. Antigen unknown. The entry originates in a study of brain T cells in children with intractable seizures. Germline loops: CDR1 LGHDT, CDR2 YNNKEL (reference sequence). The junction had 9 bases not matched to a gene; V was cut back by 4 bases and J by 0 bases. This CDR3 is 19 amino acids long. Clones were read by immunoSEQ multiplex PCR, and TCRdb kept only the in-frame ones, dropping some. The sample holds about 340,000 clones, about 93% seen once. Stated time point: blood from clinic visit 5 months post-surgery; TSC patient then seizure free. The sequenced cases were selected for having the highest brain T cell transcript signatures. Before surgery, patients took at least one anti-epileptic drug. Regarding the study as a whole: Viral specificity was inferred only from CDR3 similarity; HCMV serostatus was unknown. Pre-surgery blood may have been undersampled, hiding some clones.

This TCR was recovered from a boy younger than two with tuberous sclerosis and intractable seizures. This specimen consisted of peripheral blood, obtained roughly 5 months after surgery. This chain links TRBV3-1 (or the pseudogene TRBV3-2) with TRBJ2-6; 10 bases match TRBD1. CDR3 nucleotides: TGTGCCAGCAGCCGACCTAGACAGGGGGCTTACTCTGGGGCCAACGTCCTGACTTTC. It specifies CASSRPRQGAYSGANVLTF.